The 9 T cell receptor beta chains listed next were all sequenced from one sample in a study of blood T cell repertoires in COVID-19. Data came from immunoSEQ multiplex PCR; TCRdb stores just in-frame clones and leaves some out. The sample lists about 380,000 clones, roughly nine tenths occurring once. Specimen: PBMCs or T cells enriched from blood (not recorded which). The receptors were gathered from a woman aged 25-40 years who had recovered from COVID-19.

In DNA, the CDR3 is TGTGCCAGCAGCTTACAGGCGCGCAAACACGAGCAGTACTTC. It translates to CASSLQARKHEQYF. The genes are TRBV11-2 and TRBJ2-7; no clear D. The CDR3 contains 14 residues. V was cut by 2 bases and J by 5 bases, with 13 bases left in between. In germline, CDR1 is SGHAT, CDR2 FQNNGV.

V gene TRBV5-4 combines with J gene TRBJ2-7; D uncertain. This CDR3 region has 14 residues. Germline values: CDR1 SGHNT, CDR2 YYREEE (reference sequence). The germline V and J ends were trimmed by 3 bases and 1 base, with 11 bases remaining between them. The DNA for the CDR3 is TGTGCCAGCAGCTCCCGCGACTCTTCCTACGAGCAGTACTTC. This sequence encodes CASSSRDSSYEQYF. The whole variable domain, filled in from reference TRBV5-4 and TRBJ2-7, reads ETGVTQSPTHLIKTRGQQVTLRCSSQSGHNTVSWYQQALGQGPQFIFQYYREEENGRGNFPPRFSGLQFPNYSSELNVNALELDDSALYLCASSSRDSSYEQYFGPGTRLTVT.

The chain employs TRBV2 and TRBJ1-2; D not certain. Trimming shortened V by 2 bases and J by 0 bases, and 7 bases separated the two germline ends. The CDR3 is 14 amino acids. CDR1 is SNHLY and CDR2 is FYNNEI in the germline V gene. The CDR3 is CASSETDTNYGYTF. CDR3 nucleotides: TGTGCCAGCAGTGAAACAGATACTAACTATGGCTACACCTTC.

The chain joins TRBV28 to TRBJ1-3; tentatively, D is TRBD1 (6 bases). Trimming removed 5 bases at V and 2 bases at J, with 19 bases between. The CDR3 has 17 residues. The V gene's germline CDR1 is MDHEN and CDR2 SYDVKM. The CDR3 nucleotides read TGTGCCAGCAGTCCCCGCTCTAGGACAGCCGCTGGAAACACCATATATTTT. Residues: CASSPRSRTAAGNTIYF.

This clone came up a few times. J is TRBJ2-7 and V is TRBV3-1 (or the pseudogene TRBV3-2); 13 bases map to TRBD2. Losses at the gene ends were 1 base for V and 3 bases for J; bases not matched to a gene: 0. This CDR3 is 15 amino acids long. Germline V gene lookup returns CDR1 LGHDT and CDR2 YNNKEL (reference sequence). The CDR3 sequence is CASSQGLAGGYEQYF. The CDR3 nucleotides read TGTGCCAGCAGCCAAGGACTAGCGGGGGGCTACGAGCAGTACTTC.

The rearrangement joins TRBV7-2 to TRBJ2-7; the D is unclear. The CDR3 is 12 amino acids. The V end lost 5 bases, the J end lost 6 bases, and 11 bases lay between the germline ends. The germline V gene has CDR1 SGHTA and CDR2 FQGNSA. The CDR3 DNA reads TGTGCCAGCAGCATGCAGGAATCCGAGCAGTACTTC. Translation: CASSMQESEQYF.

The CDR3 protein is CASSQPQGKQETQYF. DNA of the CDR3: TGTGCCAGCAGCCAACCACAGGGGAAACAAGAGACCCAGTACTTC. The chain links TRBV7-2 to TRBJ2-5, with TRBD1 matching 7 bases. The junction had 8 bases not matched to a gene; V was cut back by 5 bases and J by 2 bases. CDR1 is SGHTA and CDR2 is FQGNSA in the germline V gene. The length of the CDR3 is 15 residues. The variable domain in full, with the rest retrieved from reference TRBV7-2 and TRBJ2-5, is GAGVSQSPSNKVTEKGKDVELRCDPISGHTALYWYRQSLGQGLEFLIYFQGNSAPDKSGLPSDRFSAERTGGSVSTLTIQRTQQEDSAVYLCASSQPQGKQETQYFGPGTRLLVL.

The chain has TRBV9 and TRBJ2-7; a weak D match, TRBD1 (6 bases). Trimming cost V 4 bases and J 4 bases, with 21 bases left between them. Germline lookup yields CDR1 SGDLS and CDR2 YYNGEE. The CDR3 has 16 residues. CDR3 nucleotide sequence: TGTGCCAGCAGCCCTAGTATACACAGGGTTCTTTACGAGCAGTACTTC. Amino acids: CASSPSIHRVLYEQYF. The full variable domain, with the rest looked up from reference TRBV9 and TRBJ2-7, is DSGVTQTPKHLITATGQRVTLRCSPRSGDLSVYWYQQSLDQGLQFLIQYYNGEERAKGNILERFSAQQFPDLHSELNLSSLELGDSALYFCASSPSIHRVLYEQYFGPGTRLTVT.

This chain links TRBV5-4 with TRBJ1-1; TRBD1 aligns across 9 bases. V dropped 5 bases and J dropped 7; count of bases not matched to a gene: 12. The CDR3 is made up of 15 amino acids. The germline CDR1 and CDR2 sequences are SGHNT and YYREEE (reference sequence). In nucleotides, the CDR3 is TGTGCCAGCAGTCCGAAGGGGACAGGGTTTGATGAAGCTTTCTTT. Protein product: CASSPKGTGFDEAFF.